This entry lists 25 T cell receptor beta chains sequenced from one sample in a study of blood T cell repertoires in COVID-19. Assay used: immunoSEQ multiplex PCR; TCRdb lists only in-frame clones, some missing. The sample consists of about 210,000 clones, approximately 90% of them appearing once. The sample consisted of PBMCs or T cells enriched from blood (not recorded which). Every receptor here comes from a young man with acute COVID-19.

This chain uses TRBV28 with TRBJ2-3, with a possible D match to TRBD1 (6 bases). The CDR3 is 14 amino acids. The germline V gene has CDR1 MDHEN and CDR2 SYDVKM. Between the trimmed V and J ends, which lost 4 bases and 2 bases, there was a span of 10 bases. The CDR3 DNA is TGTGCCAGCAGTTCCGGACAGCCCACAGATACGCAGTATTTT. Translated: CASSSGQPTDTQYF.

This clone was seen a single time. This chain links TRBV24-1 with TRBJ2-1, with D maybe TRBD2 (6 bases). V lost 5 bases, J lost 6 bases, and 13 bases lay in between. Germline loops: CDR1 KGHDR, CDR2 SFDVKD. The CDR3 extends over 14 amino acids. DNA for the CDR3: TGTGCCACCAGTGTCGGGGGAGGTCTCAATGAGCAGTTCTTC. Protein: CATSVGGGLNEQFF.

Concerning this clone: The germline gene is not matched at one end of the junction; a read error may be the cause. The genes are TRBV7-7 and TRBJ2-3, with 7 bases fitting TRBD2. The CDR3 spans 15 residues. Germline values: CDR1 SSHAT, CDR2 FNYEAQ (reference sequence). The DNA for the CDR3 is TGTGCTAGCAGCTTAAATGCGGGGGGCACAGATACGCAGTATTTT. Translation gives CASSLNAGGTDTQYF.

The chain employs TRBV24-1 and TRBJ2-1; 7 bases line up with TRBD1. Trimming took 6 bases from V and 7 from J; bases not matched to a gene: 11. Germline loops: CDR1 KGHDR, CDR2 SFDVKD. The CDR3 has 15 amino acids. CDR3 residues: CATSRTGTGANEQFF. CDR3 sequence (DNA): TGTGCCACCAGTCGGACAGGAACTGGAGCAAATGAGCAGTTCTTC.

This chain uses TRBV5-6 with TRBJ1-5, with a possible D match to TRBD1 (5 bases). This CDR3 spans 14 amino acids. CDR1 and CDR2 (germline): SGHDT, YYEEEE. V lost 2 bases and J 3 bases, leaving 9 bases between the germline ends. DNA for the CDR3: TGTGCCAGCAGCTTCGGGGGAAACAATCAGCCCCAGCATTTT. It encodes CASSFGGNNQPQHF.

This chain uses TRBV2 with TRBJ2-7; 13 bases align to TRBD2. This CDR3 is 13 amino acids long. V was pared by 8 bases and J by 3 bases, with 1 base of the junction left unmatched. Germline V lookup: CDR1 SNHLY, CDR2 FYNNEI. The chain's CDR3 is CASGTSGIYEQYF. CDR3 coding DNA: TGTGCCAGCGGGACTAGCGGGATCTACGAGCAGTACTTC.

The chain couples TRBV5-4 to TRBJ2-2; TRBD2 agrees at 7 bases. Germline CDR1 is SGHNT and CDR2 is YYREEE (reference sequence). V shed 2 bases and J 0 bases; nucleotides not matched to a gene: 4. This CDR3 spans 16 amino acids. The CDR3 region has the DNA TGTGCCAGCAGCTTCGGGCTAGCGGCGAACACCGGGGAGCTGTTTTTT. It encodes CASSFGLAANTGELFF.

This chain links TRBV20-1 with TRBJ2-1, with 11 bases identical to TRBD1. Trimming took 3 bases from V and 4 from J; bases not matched to a gene: 8. Germline-derived CDR1 and CDR2 are DFQATT and SNEGSKA (reference sequence). This CDR3 is 16 amino acids long. CDR3 residues: CSASVGQGGAYNEQFF. The CDR3 DNA reads as TGCAGTGCTAGTGTGGGACAGGGGGGGGCTTACAATGAGCAGTTCTTC.

This chain links TRBV24-1 with TRBJ2-2; D ambiguous. Per germline, CDR1 KGHDR and CDR2 SFDVKD. This CDR3 contains 12 residues. V lost 6 bases and J lost 7, with 8 bases in between. DNA for the CDR3: TGTGCCACCAGTCCAGTGTACGGGGAGCTGTTTTTT. Translated, it gives CATSPVYGELFF.

The V call is TRBV6-5, the J call TRBJ1-5; D remains unclear. Germline CDR1 and CDR2: MNHEY and SVGAGI. The V and J ends lost 8 bases and 4 bases respectively, with 15 bases between them. The CDR3 extends over 14 amino acids. The CDR3 loop reads CASSPVKPNQPQHF. The CDR3 DNA reads TGTGCCAGCTCGCCGGTAAAGCCGAATCAGCCCCAGCATTTT.

The V and J genes are TRBV20-1 and TRBJ1-2; D is unclear. Germline V gene lookup returns CDR1 DFQATT and CDR2 SNEGSKA (reference sequence). CDR3 size: 15 residues. V shed 3 bases and J shed 2 bases, with 16 bases lying between them. CDR3 coding DNA: TGCAGTGCTAGTTCCCCCGCAGCTAGGAACTATGGCTACACCTTC. It yields the protein CSASSPAARNYGYTF.

The V and J genes are TRBV28 and TRBJ1-2, with D tentatively TRBD1 (6 bases). Between the trimmed V and J ends, which lost 2 bases and 4 bases, there was a span of 14 bases. The germline CDR1 and CDR2 sequences are MDHEN and SYDVKM. The CDR3 sequence is 15 residues long. CDR3 coding DNA: TGTGCCAGCAGTTTAACAGGGCGCACTCTCTATGGCTACACCTTC. Amino acids: CASSLTGRTLYGYTF.

The V and J genes are TRBV28 and TRBJ1-5; no clear D gene. The CDR3 has 17 residues. The germline V and J ends were trimmed by 2 bases and 9 bases, with 23 bases remaining between them. Germline V gene sequence: CDR1 MDHEN, CDR2 SYDVKM. The CDR3 is CASSLRLPRGSRGPQHF. The CDR3 DNA reads as TGTGCCAGCAGTTTAAGACTCCCGAGAGGGAGCAGAGGGCCCCAGCATTTT.

CDR3 amino acids: CATSRFDTEAFF. In nucleotides, the CDR3 is TGTGCTACGAGTCGGTTTGACACTGAAGCTTTCTTT. The genes are TRBV19 and TRBJ1-1; unclear D gene. The germline V gene encodes CDR1 LNHDA and CDR2 SQIVND (reference sequence). This CDR3 has 12 residues. Full variable domain (rest looked up from reference TRBV19 and TRBJ1-1): DGGITQSPKYLFRKEGQNVTLSCEQNLNHDAMYWYRQDPGQGLRLIYYSQIVNDFQKGDIAEGYSVSREKKESFPLTVTSAQKNPTAFYLCATSRFDTEAFFGQGTRLTVV.

J is TRBJ2-6 and V is TRBV4-2; TRBD1 might be the D (6 bases). Deletions cut 0 bases from V and 1 base from J, with 13 bases between. Germline loops: CDR1 LGHNA, CDR2 YNFKEQ. The CDR3 is 18 residues long. The CDR3 bases are TGTGCCAGCAGCCAAGACAGGGGTTACCCGTCTGGGGCCAACGTCCTGACTTTC. Translated, it gives CASSQDRGYPSGANVLTF.

The CDR3 region has the DNA TGCGCCAGCAGCCGTCAGGACAAGGATAATTCACCCCTCCACTTT. Translating it yields CASSRQDKDNSPLHF. This sequence joins TRBV4-1 and TRBJ1-6; maybe TRBD1 (5 bases). V was cut by 4 bases and J by 5 bases, with 12 bases left in between. Germline V gene lookup returns CDR1 MGHRA and CDR2 YSYEKL. The CDR3 has 15 amino acids.

The chain recombines TRBV14 with TRBJ1-1; no reliable D call. The CDR3 loop spans 12 amino acids. The germline V and J ends were trimmed by 4 bases and 11 bases, with 14 bases remaining between them. From germline, CDR1 is SGHDN and CDR2 FVKESK. This CDR3 is CASSLGLREAFF. CDR3 nucleotides: TGTGCCAGCAGCCTCGGTTTAAGGGAGGCTTTCTTT.

The chain combines TRBV4-1 with TRBJ2-3; D call uncertain. V lost 1 base to trimming and J lost 0 bases, with 17 bases between them. The V gene's germline CDR1 is MGHRA and CDR2 YSYEKL. The CDR3 is 18 residues long. CDR3 bases: TGCGCCAGCAGCCAAGGTGATTCAGTGGCGGTCAGCACAGATACGCAGTATTTT. It encodes CASSQGDSVAVSTDTQYF.

This chain links TRBV9 with TRBJ2-1; weak D call: TRBD2 (6 bases). Germline CDR1 reads SGDLS; CDR2 reads YYNGEE. The CDR3 has 13 residues. The ends were cut back, 7 bases at V and 4 bases at J, with 12 bases in the middle. The DNA of the CDR3 is TGTGCCAGCGCGGGGCGGGGATACAATGAGCAGTTCTTC. This encodes CASAGRGYNEQFF.

The rearrangement joins TRBV28 to TRBJ2-1, with TRBD2 identical over 10 bases. The germline V gene encodes CDR1 MDHEN and CDR2 SYDVKM. The V segment lost 6 bases and the J segment 4 bases; nucleotides outside the gene matches: 3. The CDR3 consists of 14 residues. The CDR3 loop is CASSGTSAYNEQFF. The CDR3 DNA reads as TGTGCCAGCAGCGGGACTAGCGCGTACAATGAGCAGTTCTTC.

The rearrangement uses TRBV7-9 and TRBJ2-7; TRBD2 aligns across 10 bases. Germline assignment: CDR1 SEHNR and CDR2 FQNEAQ (reference sequence). The CDR3 totals 18 residues. The ends lost 4 bases at V and 3 bases at J; junction bases unmatched: 15. This CDR3 is CASSSSTSGIFSVYEQYF. CDR3 bases: TGTGCCAGCAGCTCGAGTACTAGCGGGATTTTTTCTGTCTACGAGCAGTACTTC.

The rearrangement links TRBV2 to TRBJ1-1; D call uncertain. This CDR3 has 14 residues. Germline V gene sequence: CDR1 SNHLY, CDR2 FYNNEI. V lost 8 bases and J lost 0, with 13 bases in between. Here the CDR3 reads CASLRAPMNTEAFF. CDR3 bases: TGTGCCAGCCTGAGGGCCCCGATGAACACTGAAGCTTTCTTT.

The V and J genes are TRBV2 and TRBJ1-1; TRBD1 is a possible D gene (6 bases). Germline V gene data show CDR1 as SNHLY and CDR2 as FYNNEI. The V gene lost 1 base and the J gene lost 1 base, with 10 bases spanning the gap. This CDR3 is 15 amino acids long. CDR3 DNA sequence: TGTGCCAGCAGTGAAGATCAACAGGGGAACACTGAAGCTTTCTTT. Residues: CASSEDQQGNTEAFF. Using reference TRBV2 and TRBJ1-1 for the parts outside the CDR3, the full variable domain is EPEVTQTPSHQVTQMGQEVILRCVPISNHLYFYWYRQILGQKVEFLVSFYNNEISEKSEIFDDQFSVERPDGSNFTLKIRSTKLEDSAMYFCASSEDQQGNTEAFFGQGTRLTVV.

This sequence joins TRBV18 and TRBJ2-5; 8 nucleotides match TRBD2. Germline CDR1 and CDR2: KGHSH and LQKENI. The CDR3 is made up of 15 amino acids. After removal of 2 bases from V and 3 bases from J, the junction contained 5 bases not matched to a gene. The CDR3 DNA sequence: TGTGCCAGCTCACCATTACCGGGAGGGAAAGAGACCCAGTACTTC. This gives the protein CASSPLPGGKETQYF.

The chain is built from TRBV6-1 and TRBJ1-2; 7 bases agree with TRBD1. Trimming removed 1 base from V and 9 bases from J; junction bases left unmatched: 5. This CDR3 spans 13 amino acids. Germline V gives CDR1 MNHNS, CDR2 SASEGT. The chain's CDR3 is CASSEVGGRSYTF. The DNA for the CDR3 is TGTGCCAGCAGTGAAGTAGGGGGCAGAAGCTACACCTTC.